The entry that follows covers one TCR beta chain sequence. The antigen is not known. This sample is drawn from a study of PD-L1 blockade in urothelial cancer. Whole-study context: The patients had undergone anywhere from 0 to 3 prior chemotherapy regimens. Study-level findings and limits: In blood at 3 weeks, tumor-associated clones expanded more among patients with durable benefit.

This table comes from immunoSEQ multiplex PCR, and its TCRdb copy is limited to in-frame clones, with some not included. The sample records approximately 28,000 clones, roughly 84% being singletons. The time point is: peripheral blood 6 weeks after treatment start. This clonotype originated in a man between 65 and 79 years old with urothelial cancer. This material consisted of PBMCs, taken around atezolizumab (anti-PD-L1) treatment.

The CDR3 DNA sequence: TGCGCCAGCAGCCAAGGACTAGCGGGAGTCTCTTATGGCACCGGGGAGCTGTTTTTT. Translating it yields CASSQGLAGVSYGTGELFF. The rearrangement joins TRBV4-3 to TRBJ2-2; 12 bases align to TRBD2. The germline V gene has CDR1 LGHNA and CDR2 YSLEER. With 1 base clipped from V and 4 bases from J, the junction kept 10 bases outside the gene matches. This CDR3 is 19 amino acids long.